The 24 T cell receptor beta chains below were found in one sample sequenced in a study of T cells after yellow fever vaccination. TCRdb re-derived calls from the 5' RACE reads in MiXCR, one entry per CDR3 protein. The sample lists about 430,000 distinct CDR3 sequences; 18% were seen once. Sequencing used PBMCs, obtained before the yellow fever booster vaccination. These receptors came from a man in his late teens or twenties who received the YFV17D yellow fever vaccine.

The chain uses TRBV5-1 and TRBJ2-7; 8 nucleotides align to TRBD1. J was trimmed by 2 bases and V by 4 bases; bases with no gene match: 8. CDR1 is SGHRS and CDR2 is YFSETQ in the germline V gene. The CDR3 runs to 15 residues. The CDR3 sequence: CASSRMTGEPYEQYF. DNA of the CDR3: TGCGCCAGCAGCCGGATGACAGGGGAGCCCTACGAGCAGTACTTC. The variable domain in full, with the rest retrieved from reference TRBV5-1 and TRBJ2-7, is KAGVTQTPRYLIKTRGQQVTLSCSPISGHRSVSWYQQTPGQGLQFLFEYFSETQRNKGNFPGRFSGRQFSNSRSEMNVSTLELGDSALYLCASSRMTGEPYEQYFGPGTRLTVT.

V and J are TRBV6-5 and TRBJ2-2; D is unclear. This CDR3 has 14 residues. CDR1 and CDR2 (germline): MNHEY, SVGAGI. Trimming cost V 7 bases and J 4 bases, with 13 bases left between them. This CDR3 reads CASTTLWGTGELFF. The CDR3 DNA reads as TGTGCCAGCACGACTCTGTGGGGCACCGGGGAGCTGTTTTTT.

There are a few counts of this clonotype. The V gene is TRBV5-1, the J gene TRBJ2-1; 8 nucleotides match TRBD2. This CDR3 has 15 residues. The V and J ends lost 3 bases and 3 bases, in that order; junction bases with no gene match: 5. Germline assignment: CDR1 SGHRS and CDR2 YFSETQ. DNA for the CDR3: TGCGCCAGCAGCTCGCGGGGGGACCTCTACAATGAGCAGTTCTTC. The encoded protein is CASSSRGDLYNEQFF. Looking up the rest from reference TRBV5-1 and TRBJ2-1 gives the full variable domain: KAGVTQTPRYLIKTRGQQVTLSCSPISGHRSVSWYQQTPGQGLQFLFEYFSETQRNKGNFPGRFSGRQFSNSRSEMNVSTLELGDSALYLCASSSRGDLYNEQFFGPGTRLTVL.

The chain recombines TRBV27 with TRBJ1-1; D possibly corresponds to TRBD1 (6 bases). The CDR3 covers 15 residues. Between the trimmed V and J ends, which lost 0 bases and 1 base, there was a span of 9 bases. Germline CDR1 reads MNHEY; CDR2 reads SMNVEV (reference sequence). CDR3 in DNA: TGTGCCAGCAGTTTATCGACAGGAACGAACACTGAAGCTTTCTTT. Protein: CASSLSTGTNTEAFF.

The chain employs TRBV28 and TRBJ2-5; D perhaps matches TRBD2 (5 bases). The CDR3 runs to 12 residues. Trimming took off 6 bases at V and 5 bases at J, with 10 bases between the two ends. The germline V gene has CDR1 MDHEN and CDR2 SYDVKM. The CDR3 DNA sequence: TGTGCCAGCAGGAGAGGGTGGGAGACCCAGTACTTC. Amino acid sequence: CASRRGWETQYF.

V and J are TRBV11-2 and TRBJ2-3; D remains ambiguous. Germline CDR1 and CDR2: SGHAT and FQNNGV. The CDR3 consists of 13 residues. V dropped 3 bases and J dropped 5 bases, with 9 bases sitting between them. The CDR3 region is CASSFLYLDTQYF. In nucleotides, the CDR3 is TGTGCCAGCAGCTTCTTGTATTTAGATACGCAGTATTTT.

CDR3 coding DNA: TGTGCCAGCAGCACGGTAGGAGGAGAGACCCAGTACTTC. Translated: CASSTVGGETQYF. The chain links TRBV12-3 or TRBV12-4 to TRBJ2-5; the D gene is possibly TRBD2 (5 bases). The CDR3 is 13 residues long. The V and J ends lost 6 bases and 4 bases respectively, with 12 bases between them.

The rearrangement joins TRBV6-2 or TRBV6-3 to TRBJ1-2; D gene ambiguous. This CDR3 has 12 amino acids. Trimming left V 5 bases short and J 7 bases short, with 11 bases between. Germline lookup yields CDR1 MNHEY and CDR2 SVGEGT. Here the CDR3 reads CASSQGRVGYTF. Written as DNA, the CDR3 is TGTGCCAGCAGTCAAGGACGAGTTGGCTACACCTTC.

This clonotype was seen only a few times. The rearrangement uses TRBV7-9 and TRBJ2-5; 7 bases agree with TRBD2. V lost 8 bases and J lost 5; bases outside the gene matches: 5. Germline lookup yields CDR1 SEHNR and CDR2 FQNEAQ (reference sequence). The CDR3 length is 12 residues. The CDR3, as DNA: TGTGCCAGCGGGACTATAATCGAGACCCAGTACTTC. This gives the protein CASGTIIETQYF.

The chain uses TRBV7-2 and TRBJ2-1; D uncertain. V gave up 1 base and J gave up 0 bases, with 10 bases separating them. The CDR3 has 16 residues. The germline CDR1 and CDR2 sequences are SGHTA and FQGNSA. CDR3 residues: CASSLEARSSYNEQFF. The CDR3 DNA sequence: TGTGCCAGCAGCTTAGAGGCACGGAGCTCCTACAATGAGCAGTTCTTC.

In this sample, this clonotype turned up a few times. This sequence joins TRBV20-1 and TRBJ2-3; TRBD2 matches 11 bases. CDR1 is DFQATT, CDR2 SNEGSKA, per germline (reference sequence). The CDR3 length is 17 residues. Unmatched junction bases numbered 9, after V lost 0 bases and J lost 4 bases. CDR3 sequence (DNA): TGCAGTGCTAGAGATCCTCTACTAGCGGGGGAGGCAGATACGCAGTATTTT. Protein sequence: CSARDPLLAGEADTQYF.

The chain joins TRBV5-1 to TRBJ2-7, with TRBD2 matching 7 bases. With 4 bases clipped from V and 4 bases from J, the junction kept 8 bases outside the gene matches. Looked up from germline, CDR1 is SGHRS and CDR2 is YFSETQ. The CDR3 runs 14 residues. CDR3 loop: CASSPRGGGYEQYV. CDR3 sequence (DNA): TGCGCCAGCAGCCCGCGCGGGGGAGGATACGAGCAGTACGTC.

V usage is TRBV27 and J usage is TRBJ2-3; 7 nucleotides line up with TRBD2. The CDR3 runs to 17 residues. Germline assignment: CDR1 MNHEY and CDR2 SMNVEV (reference sequence). J gave up 2 bases and V 2 bases, and 10 bases lay outside the gene matches. CDR3 in DNA: TGTGCCAGCAGTTTAAACCGACTAGCCGCCTACACAGATACGCAGTATTTT. Protein product: CASSLNRLAAYTDTQYF.

This clonotype was recorded once. This chain uses TRBV5-1 with TRBJ2-5, with 7 nucleotides matching TRBD1. The V and J ends lost 4 bases and 1 base, in that order; junction bases with no gene match: 7. This CDR3 has 15 residues. Germline CDR1 and CDR2: SGHRS and YFSETQ. This CDR3 reads CASSVTTGIQETQYF. Here the CDR3 DNA reads TGCGCCAGCAGCGTTACGACAGGGATCCAAGAGACCCAGTACTTC.

The chain couples TRBV24-1 to TRBJ2-3; 7 bases align to TRBD2. The CDR3 has 15 amino acids. The germline V gene has CDR1 KGHDR and CDR2 SFDVKD. The V gene end was trimmed by 3 bases and the J gene end by 1 base; junction bases not matched to a gene: 3. CDR3 coding DNA: TGTGCCACCAGTGATCGAAGCGGGGGCACAGATACGCAGTATTTT. This sequence encodes CATSDRSGGTDTQYF.

This clonotype was seen repeatedly, ten times or more. V and J are TRBV10-3 and TRBJ1-2; a possible D gene is TRBD1 (6 bases). Germline V gene lookup returns CDR1 ENHRY and CDR2 SYGVKD. Trimming cost V 4 bases and J 6 bases, with 21 bases left between them. The CDR3 has 16 residues. The chain's CDR3 is CAISARGGLRRDGYTF. As DNA, the CDR3 is TGTGCCATCAGTGCCCGGGGGGGGCTCCGACGGGATGGCTACACCTTC.

The sample holds a few counts of this clonotype. The gene calls are TRBV9 and TRBJ2-1, with a weak D call TRBD2 (5 bases). The germline CDR1 and CDR2 sequences are SGDLS and YYNGEE. CDR3 length: 12 residues. The V and J ends lost 0 bases and 15 bases respectively, with 13 bases between them. CDR3 sequence reads: CASSVEGSRVFF. CDR3 bases: TGTGCCAGCAGCGTAGAAGGGTCGAGGGTGTTCTTC. The complete variable domain, with remaining parts taken from reference TRBV9 and TRBJ2-1, reads DSGVTQTPKHLITATGQRVTLRCSPRSGDLSVYWYQQSLDQGLQFLIQYYNGEERAKGNILERFSAQQFPDLHSELNLSSLELGDSALYFCASSVEGSRVFFGPGTRLTVL.

This clonotype was seen a handful of times. This chain joins TRBV4-3 and TRBJ2-1, with D tentatively TRBD1 (5 bases). This CDR3 contains 17 residues. CDR1 is LGHNA and CDR2 is YSLEER in the germline V gene. V was pared by 1 base and J by 5 bases, with 18 bases between. The CDR3: CASSQGPGREKDNEQFF. The CDR3 DNA sequence: TGCGCCAGCAGCCAAGGACCAGGGCGAGAAAAGGACAATGAGCAGTTCTTC.

This clonotype was counted between two and nine times. The rearrangement links TRBV4-2 to TRBJ2-5; no clear D. V lost 3 bases to trimming and J lost 0 bases, with 11 bases between them. Germline V CDR1 and CDR2: LGHNA, YNFKEQ. The CDR3 covers 15 residues. DNA for the CDR3: TGTGCCAGCAGCCAGACCGTGGGGTACCAAGAGACCCAGTACTTC. Amino acid sequence: CASSQTVGYQETQYF.

V is TRBV4-2 and J is TRBJ2-1; D not resolved. Germline CDR1 LGHNA, CDR2 YNFKEQ. Trimming shortened V by 1 base and J by 7 bases, and 11 bases separated the two germline ends. The length of the CDR3 is 14 residues. The CDR3 nucleotides read TGTGCCAGCAGCCAAGGCGCTAGTTGGAATGAGCAGTTCTTC. This gives the protein CASSQGASWNEQFF.

In this sample, this clonotype turned up a few times. The V and J genes are TRBV6-1 and TRBJ2-7, with 10 bases aligning to TRBD2. Germline V lookup: CDR1 MNHNS, CDR2 SASEGT. The CDR3 has 15 residues. J was trimmed by 0 bases and V by 6 bases; bases with no gene match: 5. The DNA of the CDR3 is TGTGCCAGCAGGCGGACTAGCGGCAGCTCCTACGAGCAGTACGTC. Protein sequence: CASRRTSGSSYEQYV.

The chain uses TRBV24-1 and TRBJ1-2; no clear D gene. Trimming removed 3 bases from V and 5 bases from J, with 9 bases in between. In germline, CDR1 is KGHDR, CDR2 SFDVKD. This CDR3 comprises 13 residues. The CDR3 sequence: CATSDASAYGYTF. CDR3 DNA sequence: TGTGCCACCAGTGATGCCTCAGCTTATGGCTACACCTTC.

This clonotype was seen only a few times. CDR3 sequence: CSARDMVQETQYF. For the CDR3, the DNA is TGCAGTGCTAGAGATATGGTACAAGAGACCCAGTACTTC. V gene TRBV20-1 combines with J gene TRBJ2-5; D not resolved. V lost 0 bases, J lost 2 bases, and 7 bases lay in between. The V gene's germline CDR1 is DFQATT and CDR2 SNEGSKA (reference sequence). This CDR3 has 13 amino acids.

The rearrangement joins TRBV18 to TRBJ1-5; no firm D call. V was cut by 3 bases and J by 2 bases, with 11 bases left in between. Germline V CDR1 and CDR2: KGHSH, LQKENI. The CDR3 has 15 residues. CDR3 DNA sequence: TGTGCCAGCTCACCTGAACCTTCCGGCAATCAGCCCCAGCATTTT. Protein product: CASSPEPSGNQPQHF.